Listed below are T cell receptor beta chains from one sample, sequenced in a study of blood T cell repertoires in COVID-19. Generated by immunoSEQ multiplex PCR, the TCRdb table keeps only in-frame clones and is missing some. This table has under 20,000 clones, around 87% appearing once. Sequenced input: peripheral blood. The source is a human donor in a cohort sampled during active COVID-19. Each CDR3 is given with its conserved first and last residue. D genes are given only for firm matches. A clone size is listed for some rows: how often the clone was seen (once, few, many), or a class if it is expanded.

D gene | clone size | J gene | V gene | CDR3 protein | CDR3 DNA
TRBD2 | . | TRBJ2-1 | TRBV2 | CASNQMPSGTNEQFF | TGTGCCAGCAACCAAATGCCTAGCGGGACCAATGAGCAGTTCTTC
. | once | TRBJ2-5 | TRBV29-1 | CSINRQEPETQYF | TGCAGCATAAACCGACAGGAGCCAGAGACCCAGTACTTC
. | . | TRBJ2-5 | TRBV28 | CASRRTAQETQYF | TGTGCCAGCAGAAGGACTGCCCAAGAGACCCAGTACTTC
TRBD1 | . | TRBJ1-6 | TRBV6-2/TRBV6-3 | CASSSPGQGRSPLHF | TGTGCCAGCAGCTCCCCGGGACAGGGGCGTTCACCCCTCCACTTT
. | few | TRBJ2-1 | TRBV18 | CASSPRGPGVAHEQFF | TGTGCCAGCTCACCACGGGGACCGGGAGTAGCGCATGAGCAGTTCTTC
. | . | TRBJ2-7 | TRBV6-5 | CASSYQGLGEQYF | TGTGCCAGCAGTTATCAGGGGTTGGGCGAGCAGTACTTC
. | . | TRBJ2-3 | TRBV27 | CASSLTGYRKDTQYF | TGTGCCAGCAGTTTAACGGGTTATAGAAAAGATACGCAGTATTTT
. | . | TRBJ2-1 | TRBV21-1 | CASGTSGFFNEQFF | TGTGCCAGCGGCACTAGCGGGTTTTTCAATGAGCAGTTCTTC
. | . | TRBJ2-2 | TRBV30 | CAWSEQDTGELFF | TGTGCCTGGAGTGAACAGGACACCGGGGAGCTGTTTTTT
TRBD1 | . | TRBJ2-5 | TRBV27 | CASSLSGTVETQYF | TGTGCCAGCAGTTTATCCGGGACAGTAGAGACCCAGTACTTC
. | . | TRBJ1-1 | TRBV5-6 | CASSLFGGPDMNTEAFF | TGTGCCAGCAGCTTGTTCGGGGGGCCTGATATGAACACTGAAGCTTTCTTT
TRBD1 | . | TRBJ2-5 | TRBV7-8 | CASSRATGSAETQYF | TGTGCCAGCAGCCGAGCGACAGGGTCGGCAGAGACCCAGTACTTC
. | . | TRBJ1-1 | TRBV27 | CASSSGMEAFF | TGTGCCAGCAGTTCAGGGATGGAAGCTTTCTTT
. | . | TRBJ2-7 | TRBV6-1 | CASSELLSRPSPYEQYF | TGTGCCAGCAGTGAACTGCTTAGTAGGCCTAGCCCCTACGAGCAGTACTTC
. | . | TRBJ2-1 | TRBV5-1 | CASSLQLHRSYNEQFF | TGCGCCAGCAGCTTGCAACTTCACAGGTCGTACAATGAGCAGTTCTTC
TRBD1 | . | TRBJ2-7 | TRBV19 | CASSISGTGSYEQYF | TGTGCCAGTAGTATTTCAGGGACAGGGTCCTACGAGCAGTACTTC
. | . | TRBJ1-6 | TRBV9 | CASSVEQSHSPLHF | TGTGCCAGCAGCGTAGAACAGAGCCATTCACCCCTCCACTTT
. | . | TRBJ2-4 | TRBV4-2 | CASSHGALAKNIQYF | TGTGCCAGCAGCCATGGGGCCTTAGCCAAAAACATTCAGTACTTC